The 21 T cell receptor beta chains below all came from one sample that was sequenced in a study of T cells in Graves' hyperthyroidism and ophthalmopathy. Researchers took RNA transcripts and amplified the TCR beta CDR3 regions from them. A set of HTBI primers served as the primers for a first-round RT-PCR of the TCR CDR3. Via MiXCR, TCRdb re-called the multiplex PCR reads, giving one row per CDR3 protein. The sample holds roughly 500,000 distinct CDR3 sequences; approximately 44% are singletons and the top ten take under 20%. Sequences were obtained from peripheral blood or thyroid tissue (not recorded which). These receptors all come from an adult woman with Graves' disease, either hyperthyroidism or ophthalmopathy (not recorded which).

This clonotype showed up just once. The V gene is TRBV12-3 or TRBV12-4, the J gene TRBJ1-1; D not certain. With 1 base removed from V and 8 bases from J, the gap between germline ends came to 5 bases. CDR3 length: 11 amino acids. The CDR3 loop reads CASSLGYEAFF. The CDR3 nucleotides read TGTGCCAGCAGTTTAGGTTACGAAGCTTTCTTT.

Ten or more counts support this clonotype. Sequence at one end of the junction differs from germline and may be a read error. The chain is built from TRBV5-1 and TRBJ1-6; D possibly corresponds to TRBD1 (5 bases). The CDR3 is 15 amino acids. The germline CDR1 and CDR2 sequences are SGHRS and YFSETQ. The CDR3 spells CASSLDQGYDSPLHF. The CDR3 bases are TGCGCCAGCAGCTTGGACCAGGGCTATGATTCACCCCTCCACTTT. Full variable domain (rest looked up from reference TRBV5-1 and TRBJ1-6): KAGVTQTPRYLIKTRGQQVTLSCSPISGHRSVSWYQQTPGQGLQFLFEYFSETQRNKGNFPGRFSGRQFSNSRSEMNVSTLELGDSALYLCASSLDQGYDSPLHFGNGTRLTVT.

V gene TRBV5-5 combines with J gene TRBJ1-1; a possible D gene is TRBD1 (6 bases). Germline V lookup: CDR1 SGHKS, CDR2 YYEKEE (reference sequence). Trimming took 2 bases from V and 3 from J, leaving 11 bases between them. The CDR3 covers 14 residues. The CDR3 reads CASSFRGSDTEAFF. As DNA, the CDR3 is TGTGCCAGCAGCTTCAGGGGTTCTGACACTGAAGCTTTCTTT.

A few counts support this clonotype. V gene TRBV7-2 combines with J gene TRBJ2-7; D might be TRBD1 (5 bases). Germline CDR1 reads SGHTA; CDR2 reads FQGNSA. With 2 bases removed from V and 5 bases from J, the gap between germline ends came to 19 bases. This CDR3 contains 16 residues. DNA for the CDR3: TGTGCCAGCAGCTTATCCGAAACGTCAATGGGGCACGAGCAGTACTTC. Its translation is CASSLSETSMGHEQYF. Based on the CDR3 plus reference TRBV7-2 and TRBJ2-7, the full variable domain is GAGVSQSPSNKVTEKGKDVELRCDPISGHTALYWYRQSLGQGLEFLIYFQGNSAPDKSGLPSDRFSAERTGGSVSTLTIQRTQQEDSAVYLCASSLSETSMGHEQYFGPGTRLTVT.

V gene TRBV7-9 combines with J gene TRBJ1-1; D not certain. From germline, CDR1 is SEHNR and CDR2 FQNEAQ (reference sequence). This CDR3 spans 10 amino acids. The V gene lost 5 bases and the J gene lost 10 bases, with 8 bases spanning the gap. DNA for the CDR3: TGTGCCAGCAGCCCGACGCGAGCTTTCTTT. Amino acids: CASSPTRAFF.

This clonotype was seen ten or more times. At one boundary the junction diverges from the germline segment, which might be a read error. In nucleotides, the CDR3 is TGTGCCAGCAGCCACTCCGGGACAGGGAGGACGAGGGTTTTT. Encoded protein: CASSHSGTGRTRVF. The J gene is TRBJ1-4, the V gene TRBV7-8; 9 positions match TRBD1. The germline CDR1 and CDR2 sequences are SGHVS and FQNEAQ. The CDR3 has 14 amino acids.

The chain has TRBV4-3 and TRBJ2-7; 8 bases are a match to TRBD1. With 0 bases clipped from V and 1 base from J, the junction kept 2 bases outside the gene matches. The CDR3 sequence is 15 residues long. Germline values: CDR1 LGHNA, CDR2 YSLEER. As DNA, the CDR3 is TGCGCCAGCAGCCAAGATCGGACAGGGTCCTACGAGCAGTACTTC. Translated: CASSQDRTGSYEQYF.

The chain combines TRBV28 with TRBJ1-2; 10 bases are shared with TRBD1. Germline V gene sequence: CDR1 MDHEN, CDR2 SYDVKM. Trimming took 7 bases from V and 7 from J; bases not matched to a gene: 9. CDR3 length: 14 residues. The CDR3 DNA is TGTGCCAGCATGTCCCCCGGGACAGGGGCTGGCTACACCTTC. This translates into CASMSPGTGAGYTF.

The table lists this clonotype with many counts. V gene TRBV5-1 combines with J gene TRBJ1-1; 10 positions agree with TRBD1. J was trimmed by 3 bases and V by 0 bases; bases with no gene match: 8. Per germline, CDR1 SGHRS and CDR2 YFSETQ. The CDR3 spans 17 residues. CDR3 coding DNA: TGCGCCAGCAGCTTGGATTCCCCGGGGACAGGGGACACTGAAGCTTTCTTT. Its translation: CASSLDSPGTGDTEAFF. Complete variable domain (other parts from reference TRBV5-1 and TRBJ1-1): KAGVTQTPRYLIKTRGQQVTLSCSPISGHRSVSWYQQTPGQGLQFLFEYFSETQRNKGNFPGRFSGRQFSNSRSEMNVSTLELGDSALYLCASSLDSPGTGDTEAFFGQGTRLTVV.

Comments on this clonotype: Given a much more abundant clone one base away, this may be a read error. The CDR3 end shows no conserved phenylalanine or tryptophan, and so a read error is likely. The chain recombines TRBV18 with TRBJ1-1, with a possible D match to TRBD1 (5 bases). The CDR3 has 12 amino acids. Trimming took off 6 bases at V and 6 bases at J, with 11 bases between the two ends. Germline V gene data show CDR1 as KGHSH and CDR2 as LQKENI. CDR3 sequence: CASSTPGPEAFL. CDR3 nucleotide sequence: TGTGCCAGCTCTACCCCAGGGCCTGAAGCTTTCCTT.

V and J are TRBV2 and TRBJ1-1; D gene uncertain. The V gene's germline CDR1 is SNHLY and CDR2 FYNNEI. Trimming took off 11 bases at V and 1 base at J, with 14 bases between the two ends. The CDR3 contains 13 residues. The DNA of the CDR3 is TGTGCCGGTGAGAGGGCCGCGAACACTGAAGCTTTCTTT. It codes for CAGERAANTEAFF.

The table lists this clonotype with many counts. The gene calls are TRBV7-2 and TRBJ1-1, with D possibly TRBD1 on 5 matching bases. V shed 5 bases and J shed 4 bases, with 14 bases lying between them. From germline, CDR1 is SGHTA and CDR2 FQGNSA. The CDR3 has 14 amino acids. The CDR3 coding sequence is TGTGCCAGCAGCCCTTATATTGGGGGCACTGAAGCTTTCTTT. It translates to CASSPYIGGTEAFF.

In nucleotides, the CDR3 is TGTGCCAGCAGCCTCCCCTCGGGAGGGAGGAGGGAGACCCAGTACTTC. It yields the protein CASSLPSGGRRETQYF. This chain links TRBV7-9 with TRBJ2-5, with TRBD2 matching over 8 bases. This CDR3 contains 16 residues. J was trimmed by 5 bases and V by 5 bases; bases with no gene match: 13. CDR1 is SEHNR, CDR2 FQNEAQ, per germline (reference sequence).

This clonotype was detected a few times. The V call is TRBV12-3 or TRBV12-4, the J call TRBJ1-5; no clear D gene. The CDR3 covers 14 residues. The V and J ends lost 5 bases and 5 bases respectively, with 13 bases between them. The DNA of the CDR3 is TGTGCCAGCAGTCCTACAGAGTCGCATCAGCCCCAGCATTTT. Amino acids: CASSPTESHQPQHF.

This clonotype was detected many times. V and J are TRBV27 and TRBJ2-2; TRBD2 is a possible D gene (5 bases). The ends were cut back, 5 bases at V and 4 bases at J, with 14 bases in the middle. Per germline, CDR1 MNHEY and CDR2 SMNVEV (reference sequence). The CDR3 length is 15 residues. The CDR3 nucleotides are TGTGCCAGCAGTCTCTCCGGGATCGGCACCGGGGAGCTGTTTTTT. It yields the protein CASSLSGIGTGELFF.

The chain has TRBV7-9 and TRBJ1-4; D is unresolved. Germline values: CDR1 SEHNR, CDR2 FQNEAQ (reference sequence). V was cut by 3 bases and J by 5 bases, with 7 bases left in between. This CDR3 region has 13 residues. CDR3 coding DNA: TGTGCCAGCAGCTTGTACAGCAATGAAAAACTGTTTTTT. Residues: CASSLYSNEKLFF. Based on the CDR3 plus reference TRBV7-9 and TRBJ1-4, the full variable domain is DTGVSQNPRHKITKRGQNVTFRCDPISEHNRLYWYRQTLGQGPEFLTYFQNEAQLEKSRLLSDRFSAERPKGSFSTLEIQRTEQGDSAMYLCASSLYSNEKLFFGSGTQLSVL.

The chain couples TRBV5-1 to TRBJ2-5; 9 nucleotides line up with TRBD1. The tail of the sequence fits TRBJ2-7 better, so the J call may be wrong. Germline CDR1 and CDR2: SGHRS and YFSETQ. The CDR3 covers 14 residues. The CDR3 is CASSMTGQGIEQYF. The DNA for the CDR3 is TGCGCCAGCAGCATGACGGGACAGGGTATCGAGCAGTACTTC.

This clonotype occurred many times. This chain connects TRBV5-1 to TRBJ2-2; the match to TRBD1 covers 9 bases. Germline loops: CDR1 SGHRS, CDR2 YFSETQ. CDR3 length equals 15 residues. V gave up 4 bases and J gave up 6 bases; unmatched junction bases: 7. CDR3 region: CASSLGQGEAGELFF. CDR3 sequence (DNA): TGCGCCAGCAGCCTGGGACAGGGCGAGGCCGGGGAGCTGTTTTTT.

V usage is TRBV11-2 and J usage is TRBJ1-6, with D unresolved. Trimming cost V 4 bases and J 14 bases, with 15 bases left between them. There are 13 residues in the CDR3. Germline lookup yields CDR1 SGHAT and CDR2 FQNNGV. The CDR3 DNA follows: TGTGCCAGCAGCTCCGGGCCGAGTTCGTCCCTCCACTTT. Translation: CASSSGPSSSLHF.

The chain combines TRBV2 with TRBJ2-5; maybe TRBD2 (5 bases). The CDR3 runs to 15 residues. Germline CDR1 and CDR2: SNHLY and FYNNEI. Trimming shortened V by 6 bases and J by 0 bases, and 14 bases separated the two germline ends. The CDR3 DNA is TGTGCCAGCAGCACCACTGCGGGCCACCAAGAGACCCAGTACTTC. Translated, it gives CASSTTAGHQETQYF.

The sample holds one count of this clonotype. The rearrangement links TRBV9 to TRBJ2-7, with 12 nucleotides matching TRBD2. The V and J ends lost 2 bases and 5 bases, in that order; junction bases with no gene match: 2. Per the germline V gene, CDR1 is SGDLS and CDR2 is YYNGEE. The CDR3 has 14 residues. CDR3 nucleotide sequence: TGTGCCAGCAGCGTCGGACTAGCGGGACACGAGCAGTACTTC. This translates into CASSVGLAGHEQYF.